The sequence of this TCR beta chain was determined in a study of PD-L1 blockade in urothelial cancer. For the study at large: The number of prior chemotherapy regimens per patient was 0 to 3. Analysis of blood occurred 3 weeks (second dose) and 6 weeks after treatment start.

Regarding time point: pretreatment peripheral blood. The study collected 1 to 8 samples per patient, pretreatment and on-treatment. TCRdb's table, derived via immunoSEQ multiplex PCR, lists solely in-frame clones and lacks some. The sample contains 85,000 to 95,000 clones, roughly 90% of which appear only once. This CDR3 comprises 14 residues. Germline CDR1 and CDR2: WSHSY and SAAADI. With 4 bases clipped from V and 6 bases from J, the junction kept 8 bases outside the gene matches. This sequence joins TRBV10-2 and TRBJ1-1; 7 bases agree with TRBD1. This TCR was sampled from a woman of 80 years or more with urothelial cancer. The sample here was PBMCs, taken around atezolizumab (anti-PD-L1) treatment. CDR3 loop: CASSAPMTGPEAFF. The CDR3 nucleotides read TGCGCCAGCAGTGCCCCTATGACAGGGCCTGAAGCTTTCTTT.